A selection of T cell receptor beta chains follows, all from one sample in a study of blood T cell repertoires in COVID-19. Generated by immunoSEQ multiplex PCR, the TCRdb table keeps only in-frame clones and is missing some. The table lists over 150,000 clones, 80% to 85% of them singletons. Sequencing input: peripheral blood. The receptors stem from a man aged 65 to 79 with active or convalescent COVID-19. Both conserved end residues are part of each CDR3. Fields, in order: J gene, V gene, D gene, CDR3 protein. The D gene is left open where the match is weak.

>TRBJ2-3|TRBV29-1|TRBD2
CSVAGGPSYRNTQYF
>TRBJ1-1|TRBV10-2|-
CASSEGQMNTEAFF
>TRBJ1-1|TRBV3-1/TRBV3-2|-
CASSQDPYEAFF
>TRBJ2-1|TRBV10-1|-
CASRPDSSYNEQFF
>TRBJ2-1|TRBV9|TRBD2
CASSGGTSGYNEQFF
>TRBJ2-5|TRBV19|-
CASSQTGLETQYF
>TRBJ1-2|TRBV4-3|-
CASSQSHGGARYYGYTF
>TRBJ2-5|TRBV5-1|-
CASSPFGAGQETQYF
>TRBJ2-1|TRBV30|TRBD2
CAWGIAGGPREQFF
>TRBJ1-3|TRBV5-1|-
CASSLTGSGNTIYF
>TRBJ1-5|TRBV7-2|TRBD1
CASSRDSRNQPQHF
>TRBJ2-1|TRBV29-1|-
CSVSTTGLNEQFF
>TRBJ2-1|TRBV27|TRBD2
CASGNLAGASYEQFF
>TRBJ2-5|TRBV6-2/TRBV6-3|-
CASSYDTQETQYF
>TRBJ1-6|TRBV28|-
CASSLVHRTNSPLHF
>TRBJ2-3|TRBV29-1|TRBD2
CSVVGEGRRDTQYF
>TRBJ2-3|TRBV9|TRBD1
CASSVRTGATDTQYF
>TRBJ2-1|TRBV6-5|-
CASTLGVNEQFF
>TRBJ2-3|TRBV10-3|-
CAIRPWAEGRGDTQYF
>TRBJ2-5|TRBV5-1|-
CASSLGQAPQETQYF
>TRBJ1-2|TRBV9|-
CASSPKQGLNYGYTF
>TRBJ1-4|TRBV28|TRBD1
CASSSSGTGWEKLFF
>TRBJ2-7|TRBV27|-
CASSYQKGSYEQYF
>TRBJ1-1|TRBV9|-
CASSVTPRDTEAFF
>TRBJ1-1|TRBV14|-
CASSQGMNTEAFF
>TRBJ1-5|TRBV5-4|-
CASSSGPFQPQHF
>TRBJ1-6|TRBV15|-
CATSRRGTINSPLHF
>TRBJ2-5|TRBV7-2|-
CASSDGQSWETQYF
>TRBJ1-3|TRBV12-3/TRBV12-4|-
CASSAGIGNTIYF
>TRBJ1-5|TRBV30|-
CAWSAGGNQPQHF
>TRBJ2-7|TRBV14|-
CASSLLGSLGQYF
>TRBJ1-3|TRBV14|TRBD1
CASSQLDRDRNTIYF
>TRBJ1-2|TRBV2|-
CASSEEANYGYTF
>TRBJ1-5|TRBV3-1/TRBV3-2|-
CASSQGRGNQPQHF
>TRBJ1-4|TRBV6-6|TRBD1
CASSTVRDRGNEKLFF
>TRBJ2-5|TRBV7-9|TRBD1
CASSLPGTAGDGETQYF
>TRBJ1-6|TRBV14|-
CASSQEMNSRSPLHF
>TRBJ2-7|TRBV11-3|TRBD1
CASSLVSGTGPYEQYF
>TRBJ1-1|TRBV13|TRBD1
CASSLRTGKMNTEAFF
>TRBJ2-2|TRBV9|-
CASRGGGVTGELFF
>TRBJ1-5|TRBV10-3|TRBD1
CATAPGQGLQTSQPQHF
>TRBJ1-5|TRBV7-2|TRBD1
CASSSMGQSDQPQHF
>TRBJ1-1|TRBV2|TRBD1
CASSGTGDTEAFF
>TRBJ1-5|TRBV7-2|-
CASSLQGNQPQHF
>TRBJ2-2|TRBV7-7|-
CASSPVWRTGELFF
>TRBJ1-5|TRBV7-9|-
CASSTGLTNQPQHF
>TRBJ2-1|TRBV7-3|-
CASSLQPRNEQFF
>TRBJ2-7|TRBV12-3/TRBV12-4|-
CASSLEGTFEQYF
>TRBJ1-5|TRBV28|TRBD1
CASSSDRESQPQHF
>TRBJ2-1|TRBV21-1|-
CASSGDSPYNEQFF
>TRBJ2-3|TRBV5-1|TRBD1
CASSLTGERTDTQYF
>TRBJ1-1|TRBV5-8|TRBD1
CASSPVHRGRYTEAFF
>TRBJ1-1|TRBV2|TRBD1
CASNIDRAVYTEAFF
>TRBJ2-2|TRBV28|-
CASSSPGRMNTGELFF
>TRBJ2-3|TRBV5-8|TRBD1
CASSYRGHGDTQYF
>TRBJ2-7|TRBV11-2|-
CASSLAGLGGRYEQYF
>TRBJ1-2|TRBV5-1|-
CASSLESRGISYTF
>TRBJ2-5|TRBV27|TRBD1
CASSMGGTGGQTQYF
>TRBJ2-2|TRBV5-1|TRBD1
CASSWLTGSTGELFF
>TRBJ1-5|TRBV29-1|-
CSVGTAHNQPQHF